These T cell receptor beta chains were read from a single sample in a study of cytomegalovirus exposure and HLA in healthy donors. Sequenced by immunoSEQ multiplex PCR; TCRdb stores in-frame clones only, minus some. The sample gives approximately 89,000 clones, 55% to 80% of which show up once; roughly 1.2% is in the top ten. The sample taken for sequencing was PBMCs. Receptors originate from a female donor in good health and CMV-seronegative. CDR3s include the opening cysteine and the closing phenylalanine or tryptophan. The order of the fields is D gene, V gene, J gene, clone size, CDR3 DNA, CDR3 protein. D genes are given only for firm matches. Clone size is shown for a subset of rows, as once, few, many or a class of expanded clone.

>.|TRBV30|TRBJ1-6|.
TGTGCCTGGGAGAGACAGCATAATTCACCCCTCCACTTT
CAWERQHNSPLHF
>.|TRBV18|TRBJ2-4|.
TGTGCCAGCTCACAAATGTCGGGGGTCTCAGCCAAAAACATTCAGTACTTC
CASSQMSGVSAKNIQYF
>.|TRBV29-1|TRBJ2-1|.
TGCAGCGTTGTTCCCGACAATGAGCAGTTCTTC
CSVVPDNEQFF
>.|TRBV14|TRBJ2-1|.
TGTGCCAGCAGCCAAGGTTCGGCTAGATTTGGCAATGAGCAGTTCTTC
CASSQGSARFGNEQFF
>.|TRBV2|TRBJ2-7|few
TGTGCCAGCAGCCTACCGGCCGGGACTTCCCCTTCCTACGAGCAGTACTTC
CASSLPAGTSPSYEQYF
>TRBD1|TRBV11-2|TRBJ1-1|.
TGTGCCAGCAGCTCAGGGGGTGGGGGATTTGAAGCTTTCTTT
CASSSGGGGFEAFF
>.|TRBV15|TRBJ1-5|.
TGTGCCACCAGCAGAGCGGTTGTCAATCAGCCCCAGCATTTT
CATSRAVVNQPQHF
>TRBD2|TRBV7-9|TRBJ2-3|.
TGTGCCAGCAGCGTTAGCGGGGGAATAGATACGCAGTATTTT
CASSVSGGIDTQYF
>.|TRBV4-1|TRBJ2-7|.
TGCGCCAGCAGCCGCGGACAGTACTCCTACGAGCAGTACTTC
CASSRGQYSYEQYF
>.|TRBV6-1|TRBJ2-7|.
TGTGCCAGCAGTGAAAACAGTTCCTACGAGCAGTACTTC
CASSENSSYEQYF
>.|TRBV19|TRBJ1-1|few
TGTGCCAGTAGGGGCTTTAAGGGAGGGGCGTTAACTGAAGCTTTCTTT
CASRGFKGGALTEAFF
>TRBD1|TRBV4-1|TRBJ2-7|.
TGCGCCAGCAGCCAGACCGGGACAGGGGTCTACGAGCAGTACTTC
CASSQTGTGVYEQYF
>.|TRBV4-3|TRBJ2-1|.
TGCGCCAGCAGCCAAGATCCGGGGGAGCGCTACAATGAGCAGTTCTTC
CASSQDPGERYNEQFF
>TRBD1|TRBV29-1|TRBJ1-1|few
TGCAGCGGGAACAGGGGAACTGAAGCTTTCTTT
CSGNRGTEAFF
>.|TRBV6-4|TRBJ1-5|.
TGTGCCAGCAGTCCTGGGAGTGGCAATCAGCCCCAGCATTTT
CASSPGSGNQPQHF
>.|TRBV5-1|TRBJ2-1|once
TGCGCCAGCAGCCGTTCGGGGGGCGCGTACAATGAGCAGTTCTTC
CASSRSGGAYNEQFF
>TRBD1|TRBV5-4|TRBJ2-3|.
TGTGCCAGCAGCGGACGGACAGGGGGCACAGATACGCAGTATTTT
CASSGRTGGTDTQYF
>.|TRBV5-1|TRBJ2-5|few
TGCGCCAGCAGCTTGTCAGGGCAGGAGGGACAAGAGACCCAGTACTTC
CASSLSGQEGQETQYF
>TRBD1|TRBV4-1|TRBJ1-4|.
TGCGTCAGCAGTAGATTACAGGGGGCGGTAACTAATGAAAAACTGTTTTTT
CVSSRLQGAVTNEKLFF
>TRBD1|TRBV7-2|TRBJ2-7|.
TGTGCCAGCAGCACTGGACAGGGGCACTACGAGCAGTACTTC
CASSTGQGHYEQYF
>TRBD1|TRBV7-2|TRBJ1-6|.
TGTGCCAGCAGCTTAAATGGCCAGGGGGGAAATTCACCCCTCCACTTT
CASSLNGQGGNSPLHF
>.|TRBV5-4|TRBJ2-3|.
TGTGCCAGCAGCCTGCCACTAGGCACAGATACGCAGTATTTT
CASSLPLGTDTQYF
>TRBD1|TRBV11-2|TRBJ1-1|.
TGTGCCAGCAGCTTAGCACGGACAGGGGGTAGGGAAGCTTTCTTT
CASSLARTGGREAFF
>TRBD2|TRBV2|TRBJ2-1|few
TGTGCCAGCAGTGGGTTAGCGGGAGATTACAATGAGCAGTTCTTC
CASSGLAGDYNEQFF